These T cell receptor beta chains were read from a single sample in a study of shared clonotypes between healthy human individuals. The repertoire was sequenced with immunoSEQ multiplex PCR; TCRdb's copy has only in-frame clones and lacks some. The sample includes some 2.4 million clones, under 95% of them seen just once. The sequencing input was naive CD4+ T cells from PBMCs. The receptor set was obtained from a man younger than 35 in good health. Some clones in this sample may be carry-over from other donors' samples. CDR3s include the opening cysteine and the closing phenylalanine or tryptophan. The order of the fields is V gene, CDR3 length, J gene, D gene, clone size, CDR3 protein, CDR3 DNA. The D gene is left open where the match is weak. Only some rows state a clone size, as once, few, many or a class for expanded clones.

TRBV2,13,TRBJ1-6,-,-,CASSEAVNSPLHF,TGTGCCAGCAGTGAAGCGGTAAATTCACCCCTCCACTTT
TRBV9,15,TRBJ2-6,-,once,CASSVARSGANVLTF,TGTGCCAGCAGCGTAGCGCGGTCTGGGGCCAACGTCCTGACTTTC
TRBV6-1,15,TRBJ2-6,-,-,CASSERGSGANVLTF,TGTGCCAGCAGTGAACGGGGCTCTGGGGCCAACGTCCTGACTTTC
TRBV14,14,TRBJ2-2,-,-,CASSQVRNTGELFF,TGTGCCAGCAGCCAAGTCAGAAACACCGGGGAGCTGTTTTTT
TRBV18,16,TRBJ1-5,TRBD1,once,CASSPPGTGGNQPQHF,TGTGCCAGCTCACCACCCGGGACAGGGGGCAATCAGCCCCAGCATTTT
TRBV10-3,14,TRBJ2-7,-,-,CAIRKTDLPYEQYF,TGTGCCATCAGGAAGACAGACCTTCCCTACGAGCAGTACTTC
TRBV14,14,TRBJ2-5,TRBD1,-,CASSQRAGGETQYF,TGTGCCAGCAGCCAACGGGCAGGGGGCGAGACCCAGTACTTC
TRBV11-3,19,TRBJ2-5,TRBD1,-,CASSLPVRDRDPTGETQYF,TGTGCCAGCAGCCTTCCGGTCCGGGACAGGGACCCTACGGGCGAGACCCAGTACTTC
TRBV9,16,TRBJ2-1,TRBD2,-,CASSGGLAGSYNEQFF,TGTGCCAGCAGCGGGGGACTAGCGGGCTCCTACAATGAGCAGTTCTTC
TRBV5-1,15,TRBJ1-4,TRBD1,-,CASSTDRPPNEKLFF,TGCGCCAGCAGCACGGACAGGCCGCCTAATGAAAAACTGTTTTTT
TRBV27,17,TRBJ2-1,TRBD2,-,CASIDIGRGGSYNEQFF,TGTGCCAGCATCGACATCGGGAGGGGTGGCTCCTACAATGAGCAGTTCTTC
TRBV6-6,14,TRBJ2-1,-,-,CASSPPRGGNEQFF,TGTGCCAGCAGCCCACCCCGAGGGGGCAATGAGCAGTTCTTC
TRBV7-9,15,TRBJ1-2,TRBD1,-,CASSLETGVAYGYTF,TGTGCCAGCAGCTTAGAGACAGGGGTAGCCTATGGCTACACCTTC
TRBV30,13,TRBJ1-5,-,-,CAWSERRNQPQHF,TGTGCCTGGAGCGAACGAAGGAATCAGCCCCAGCATTTT
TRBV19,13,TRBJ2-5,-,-,CASSPGPGETQYF,TGTGCCAGTAGTCCGGGACCAGGAGAGACCCAGTACTTC
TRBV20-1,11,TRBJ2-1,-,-,CSASPPVEQFF,TGCAGTGCTAGTCCTCCGGTTGAGCAGTTCTTC
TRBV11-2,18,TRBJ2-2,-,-,CASSTDPWGVPTTGELFF,TGTGCCAGCAGCACCGACCCTTGGGGGGTTCCGACCACCGGGGAGCTGTTTTTT
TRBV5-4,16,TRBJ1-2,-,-,CASSLVQDPGGYGYTF,TGTGCCAGCAGCTTGGTTCAGGACCCCGGGGGGTATGGCTACACCTTC
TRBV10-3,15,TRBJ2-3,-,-,CATSGQSDWADTQYF,TGTGCCACCAGTGGGCAGTCGGATTGGGCAGATACGCAGTATTTT
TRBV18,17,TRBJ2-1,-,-,CASSPNPHRAQYNEQFF,TGTGCCAGCTCACCGAACCCCCACAGGGCCCAATACAATGAGCAGTTCTTC
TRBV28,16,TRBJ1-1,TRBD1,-,CASRAQGARGLTEAFF,TGTGCCAGCAGGGCACAGGGGGCGAGGGGCCTGACTGAAGCTTTCTTT
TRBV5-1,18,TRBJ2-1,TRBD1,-,CASSLILVGTGVYNEQFF,TGCGCCAGCAGCTTGATTCTGGTTGGGACAGGCGTCTACAATGAGCAGTTCTTC
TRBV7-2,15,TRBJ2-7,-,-,CASSLAGPGGYEQYF,TGTGCCAGCAGCTTAGCCGGACCTGGAGGTTACGAGCAGTACTTC
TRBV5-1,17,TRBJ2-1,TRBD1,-,CASSLAGIGQGVNEQFF,TGCGCCAGCAGCTTGGCCGGAATTGGACAGGGGGTCAATGAGCAGTTCTTC
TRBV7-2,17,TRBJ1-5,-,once,CASSPRSKAGLRQPQHF,TGTGCCAGCAGCCCTCGTTCGAAGGCAGGGCTCCGTCAGCCCCAGCATTTT
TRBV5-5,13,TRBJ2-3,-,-,CASSSWDADTQYF,TGTGCCAGCAGCTCCTGGGACGCAGATACGCAGTATTTT
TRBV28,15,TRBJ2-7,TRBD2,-,CASTAGTSVHYEQYF,TGTGCCAGCACCGCCGGGACTAGCGTCCACTACGAGCAGTACTTC
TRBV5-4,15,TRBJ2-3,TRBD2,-,CASSLKTSQLNTQYF,TGTGCCAGCAGCTTGAAGACTAGCCAACTAAATACGCAGTATTTT
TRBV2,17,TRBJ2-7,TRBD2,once,CASSVGVGLAASYEQYF,TGTGCCAGCAGCGTAGGGGTGGGACTAGCGGCCTCCTACGAGCAGTACTTC
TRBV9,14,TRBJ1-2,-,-,CASSVGGVNYGYTF,TGTGCCAGCAGCGTAGGGGGAGTTAACTATGGCTACACCTTC
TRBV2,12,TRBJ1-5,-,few,CASSEENQPQHF,TGTGCCAGCAGTGAAGAGAATCAGCCCCAGCATTTT
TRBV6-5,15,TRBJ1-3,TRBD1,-,CASSSQGAGENTIYF,TGTGCCAGCAGCTCACAGGGGGCAGGTGAAAACACCATATATTTT
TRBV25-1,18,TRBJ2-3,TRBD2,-,CASSDRLGLAEGADTQYF,TGTGCCAGCAGTGACCGACTTGGACTAGCGGAGGGGGCAGATACGCAGTATTTT
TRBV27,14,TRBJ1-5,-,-,CASRSGARTEPQHF,TGTGCCAGCAGGTCAGGGGCCCGAACAGAGCCCCAGCATTTT
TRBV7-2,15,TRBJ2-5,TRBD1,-,CASSLRRDRKETQYF,TGTGCCAGCAGCTTGAGAAGGGACAGAAAAGAGACCCAGTACTTC
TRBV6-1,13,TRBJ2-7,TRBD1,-,CASSFAGGYEQYF,TGTGCCAGCAGTTTCGCAGGGGGCTACGAGCAGTACTTC
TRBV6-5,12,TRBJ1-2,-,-,CASTATGGGYTF,TGTGCCAGCACCGCCACTGGGGGGGGCTACACCTTC
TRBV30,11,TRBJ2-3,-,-,CAWSELHTQYF,TGTGCCTGGAGTGAACTTCATACGCAGTATTTT
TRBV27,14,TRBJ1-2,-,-,CASTSYPGSYGYTF,TGTGCCAGCACCTCCTACCCGGGATCCTATGGCTACACCTTC
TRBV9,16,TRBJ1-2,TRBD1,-,CASSVARAGGAYGYTF,TGTGCCAGCAGCGTAGCGAGGGCAGGGGGCGCCTATGGCTACACCTTC
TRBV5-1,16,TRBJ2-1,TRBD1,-,CASSSGQLGAYNEQFF,TGCGCCAGCAGCTCGGGACAGCTGGGGGCCTACAATGAGCAGTTCTTC
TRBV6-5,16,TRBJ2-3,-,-,CASSYWSGSSTDTQYF,TGTGCCAGCAGTTACTGGAGCGGATCTAGCACAGATACGCAGTATTTT
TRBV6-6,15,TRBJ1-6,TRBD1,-,CASSSRDRNNSPLHF,TGTGCCAGCAGTTCCAGGGACAGAAATAATTCACCCCTCCACTTT
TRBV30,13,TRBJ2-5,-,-,CAWSHRVQETQYF,TGTGCCTGGAGTCACAGGGTCCAAGAGACCCAGTACTTC
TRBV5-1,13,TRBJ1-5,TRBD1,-,CASSLGQGAPEHF,TGCGCCAGCAGCTTAGGACAGGGGGCCCCTGAGCATTTT
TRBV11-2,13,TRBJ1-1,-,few,CASSAGLGTEAFF,TGTGCCAGCAGCGCCGGACTTGGGACTGAAGCTTTCTTT
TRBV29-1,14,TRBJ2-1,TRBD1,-,CSVAPGQLYNEQFF,TGCAGCGTTGCACCGGGACAGCTCTACAATGAGCAGTTCTTC
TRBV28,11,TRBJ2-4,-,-,CASNTENIQYF,TGTGCCAGCAATACAGAAAACATTCAGTACTTC
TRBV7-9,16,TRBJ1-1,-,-,CASSLLAAGPNTEAFF,TGTGCCAGCAGCTTACTGGCCGCCGGTCCGAACACTGAAGCTTTCTTT
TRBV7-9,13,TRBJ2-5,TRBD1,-,CASSLAGGETQYF,TGTGCCAGCAGCTTAGCAGGGGGCGAGACCCAGTACTTC
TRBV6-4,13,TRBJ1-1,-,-,CASSATGSTEAFF,TGTGCCAGCAGCGCGACAGGTAGCACTGAAGCTTTCTTT
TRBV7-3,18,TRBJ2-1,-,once,CASSLTSNTGTLAGEQFF,TGTGCCAGCAGCTTAACTTCCAACACCGGGACCCTTGCCGGTGAGCAGTTCTTC
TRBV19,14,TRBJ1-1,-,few,CASSQVVGYTEAFF,TGTGCCAGTAGTCAGGTGGTTGGGTACACTGAAGCTTTCTTT
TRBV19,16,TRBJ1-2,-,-,CASSIVPTAPPIRYTF,TGTGCCAGTAGTATAGTCCCGACGGCCCCCCCTATTCGCTACACCTTC
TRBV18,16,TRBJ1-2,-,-,CASAGAGNDLNYGYTF,TGTGCCAGCGCTGGGGCAGGGAACGACCTTAACTATGGCTACACCTTC
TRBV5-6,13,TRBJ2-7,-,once,CASSLGRRYEQYF,TGTGCCAGCAGCTTGGGTCGGAGGTACGAGCAGTACTTC
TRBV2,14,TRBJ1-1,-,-,CASSEGGMNTEAFF,TGTGCCAGCAGTGAAGGGGGGATGAACACTGAAGCTTTCTTT
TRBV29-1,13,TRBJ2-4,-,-,CSVGGGAPDIQYF,TGCAGCGTTGGGGGGGGCGCCCCCGACATTCAGTACTTC
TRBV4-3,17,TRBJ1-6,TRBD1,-,CASSQDLSTGLGSPLHF,TGCGCCAGCAGCCAAGACCTCTCGACAGGGTTGGGATCACCCCTCCACTTT
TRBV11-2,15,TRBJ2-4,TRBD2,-,CASSLRLAGVDIQYF,TGTGCCAGCAGCCTGCGACTAGCGGGAGTTGACATTCAGTACTTC